The clone carrying this T cell receptor (beta chain) has only a few counts. Researchers collected 7.5 to 10 milliliters of peripheral blood from every single donor. Isolation recovered at least 6 million PBMCs from every sample. Germline lookup yields CDR1 MNHEY and CDR2 SVGEGT. This CDR3 spans 13 amino acids. V lost 0 bases and J lost 8, with 7 bases in between. Using a J-beta primer mix together with a sample-barcoded 5' primer, a second PCR was run for roughly 7 to 12 cycles. MiXCR was run by TCRdb on the 5' RACE reads, yielding one entry per CDR3 protein. This sample yields about 1.4 million distinct CDR3 sequences, of which around 55% are seen a single time; 6.5% to 8.5% belongs to the top ten. The entry originates in a study of blood T cells in healthy people across ages. On the study more broadly: The template switching approach captured approximately one barcoded beta molecule for every two T cells.

The rearrangement links TRBV6-2 or TRBV6-3 to TRBJ1-4, with no clear D. The sequenced sample was blood. This clonotype was obtained from a man between 18 and 29 years old in good health. The CDR3 bases are TGTGCCAGCAGTTACTCGAGTTACGAAAAACTGTTTTTT. This sequence encodes CASSYSSYEKLFF.